This passage covers 18 T cell receptor beta chains from one sample sequenced in a study of blood T cells in healthy people across ages. Primed by a sample-barcoded 5' primer and a J-beta primer mix, a second PCR proceeded for roughly 6 to 12 cycles. From the 5' RACE reads, TCRdb called clonotypes with MiXCR, one entry per CDR3 protein. The table includes some 1.6 million distinct CDR3 sequences, 30% to 35% detected once. Sequenced sample: blood. These receptors were taken from a woman in her twenties or thirties in good health.

This clonotype was observed a single time. V and J are TRBV11-2 and TRBJ1-1, with TRBD1 matching over 9 bases. The J segment lost 0 bases and the V segment lost 3 bases, leaving 5 bases of the junction unmatched. Germline CDR1 SGHAT, CDR2 FQNNGV. The CDR3 contains 16 residues. The CDR3 bases are TGTGCCAGCAGCTTCGGGACAGGGCTCTTGAACACTGAAGCTTTCTTT. It is translated as CASSFGTGLLNTEAFF.

The chain has TRBV30 and TRBJ2-1; 11 nucleotides agree with TRBD2. The CDR3 has 16 residues. The germline CDR1 and CDR2 sequences are GTSNPN and SVGIG (reference sequence). V lost 1 base, J lost 9 bases, and 11 bases stayed unmatched. In nucleotides, the CDR3 is TGTGCCTGGAGTGGGCGAAAGGGACTAGCGGACACTGAGCAGTTCTTC. It yields the protein CAWSGRKGLADTEQFF.

This clonotype was counted between two and nine times. This chain connects TRBV4-1 to TRBJ1-1; D not resolved. The length of the CDR3 is 13 residues. CDR1 and CDR2 (germline): MGHRA, YSYEKL. The V and J ends lost 0 bases and 6 bases respectively, with 8 bases between them. Written as DNA, the CDR3 is TGCGCCAGCAGCCAAGATCGGCGGGCTGAAGCTTTCTTT. As protein: CASSQDRRAEAFF.

Remarks on this clonotype: At one end, the junction sequence differs from germline, possibly due to a read error. CDR3 bases: TGCGCCAGCAACCAAGACGGACAGGCACCAGTATTTGACTACACCTTC. This gives the protein CASNQDGQAPVFDYTF. The genes are TRBV4-1 and TRBJ1-2, with TRBD1 matching 7 bases. This CDR3 has 16 residues. CDR1 and CDR2 from the germline V gene are MGHRA and YSYEKL.

The V call is TRBV9, the J call TRBJ2-1; D uncertain. V was trimmed by 0 bases and J by 8 bases, leaving 9 bases between them. Germline values: CDR1 SGDLS, CDR2 YYNGEE. The CDR3 sequence is 13 residues long. The CDR3 sequence: CASSVDERYEQFF. CDR3 coding DNA: TGTGCCAGCAGCGTAGATGAGCGTTATGAGCAGTTCTTC.

This clonotype was observed a few times. The chain carries TRBV20-1 and TRBJ2-1; 11 nucleotides align to TRBD2. Germline V gene data show CDR1 as DFQATT and CDR2 as SNEGSKA (reference sequence). The CDR3 has 16 amino acids. V was pared by 1 base and J by 8 bases, with 10 bases of the junction left unmatched. The CDR3: CSARGLAGGNWDEQFF. The CDR3 DNA reads TGCAGTGCTAGAGGCCTAGCGGGAGGTAATTGGGATGAGCAGTTCTTC.

This clonotype has just a few counts. This sequence joins TRBV20-1 and TRBJ2-7; D is perhaps TRBD1 or TRBD2 (6 bases each). The CDR3 covers 13 residues. Deletions cut 3 bases from V and 7 bases from J, with 16 bases between. Germline V gives CDR1 DFQATT, CDR2 SNEGSKA (reference sequence). CDR3 residues: CSASPGGPGEQYF. CDR3 bases: TGCAGTGCTAGTCCTGGGGGGCCGGGGGAGCAGTACTTC.

The rearrangement uses TRBV20-1 and TRBJ1-5; no firm D call. Germline V gene lookup returns CDR1 DFQATT and CDR2 SNEGSKA (reference sequence). This CDR3 comprises 15 residues. V was cut by 1 base and J by 2 bases, with 12 bases left in between. The CDR3 DNA sequence: TGCAGTGCTAGAGCGAGGGCGTGGGGCAATCAGCCCCAGCATTTT. Its translation: CSARARAWGNQPQHF.

In its sample, this clonotype was seen a few times. The rearrangement uses TRBV20-1 and TRBJ1-6; weak D call: TRBD1 (6 bases). Germline V gives CDR1 DFQATT, CDR2 SNEGSKA (reference sequence). This CDR3 contains 13 residues. The V end was cut by 6 bases, the J end by 7 bases, with 13 bases between. CDR3 nucleotides: TGCAGTGCGACTTCGACAGGCAATTCACCCCTCCACTTT. Translating it yields CSATSTGNSPLHF.

This clonotype has just a few counts. The rearrangement joins TRBV3-1 to TRBJ2-5; possible D gene TRBD2, 5 bases. Germline V lookup: CDR1 LGHDT, CDR2 YNNKEL (reference sequence). The CDR3 is 16 residues long. V gave up 5 bases and J gave up 5 bases, with 21 bases separating them. CDR3 protein: CASSKRMSRTQETQYF. The CDR3 nucleotides are TGTGCCAGCAGCAAAAGGATGAGCCGGACTCAGGAGACCCAGTACTTC.

This rearrangement joins TRBV7-3 to TRBJ2-5, with 7 bases aligning to TRBD2. J was trimmed by 11 bases and V by 3 bases; bases with no gene match: 21. The CDR3 spans 17 residues. The V gene's germline CDR1 is SGHTA and CDR2 FQGTGA. DNA of the CDR3: TGTGCCAGCAGCTTTAAGGGAGGGAGTTGGCCCAAGAATGAGCAGTACTTC. Translating it yields CASSFKGGSWPKNEQYF.

The chain recombines TRBV7-2 with TRBJ1-2, with a possible D match to TRBD1 (6 bases). The germline V gene encodes CDR1 SGHTA and CDR2 FQGNSA. The CDR3 has 17 amino acids. V was trimmed by 4 bases and J by 4 bases, leaving 22 bases between them. CDR3 in amino acids: CASSSASTGRGAYGYTF. The CDR3 nucleotides read TGTGCCAGCAGCTCCGCATCAACAGGGAGAGGGGCCTATGGCTACACCTTC.

The chain combines TRBV28 with TRBJ2-7; 11 bases are shared with TRBD1. V lost 5 bases, J lost 2 bases, and 8 bases stayed unmatched. The length of the CDR3 is 16 residues. Germline V gene data show CDR1 as MDHEN and CDR2 as SYDVKM. The CDR3 loop reads CASSPTPGQGAYEQYF. The DNA of the CDR3 is TGTGCCAGCAGTCCCACCCCGGGACAGGGGGCCTACGAGCAGTACTTC.

This chain links TRBV20-1 with TRBJ1-2; D gene ambiguous. The V gene lost 4 bases and the J gene lost 4 bases, with 16 bases spanning the gap. This CDR3 spans 14 amino acids. Per the germline V gene, CDR1 is DFQATT and CDR2 is SNEGSKA (reference sequence). CDR3 sequence: CSAIYSRGTYGYTF. CDR3 coding DNA: TGCAGTGCTATCTATAGTCGGGGTACCTATGGCTACACCTTC.

The chain carries TRBV7-9 and TRBJ2-3, with D perhaps matching TRBD2 (6 bases). Germline loops: CDR1 SEHNR, CDR2 FQNEAQ (reference sequence). The CDR3 loop spans 17 amino acids. V was clipped by 0 bases and J by 3 bases, with 16 bases between them. In nucleotides, the CDR3 is TGTGCCAGCAGCTTAGCCGGGACTGGCCATGTGACAGATACGCAGTATTTT. Its translation: CASSLAGTGHVTDTQYF.

The V and J genes are TRBV4-2 and TRBJ2-6; D not resolved. The CDR3 has 17 amino acids. With 1 base removed from V and 3 bases from J, the gap between germline ends came to 13 bases. The germline V gene has CDR1 LGHNA and CDR2 YNFKEQ. The CDR3 is CASSQGTHAGGANVLTF. CDR3 in DNA: TGTGCCAGCAGCCAAGGGACCCACGCCGGTGGGGCCAACGTCCTGACTTTC.

The chain employs TRBV5-1 and TRBJ1-2; D gene ambiguous. Between the trimmed V and J ends, which lost 0 bases and 7 bases, there was a span of 16 bases. CDR3 length: 15 amino acids. Germline V gene sequence: CDR1 SGHRS, CDR2 YFSETQ. The CDR3 loop is CASSLARFIDGGYTF. CDR3 DNA sequence: TGCGCCAGCAGCTTGGCGCGTTTTATTGACGGTGGCTACACCTTC. The entire variable domain, with the rest obtained from reference TRBV5-1 and TRBJ1-2, is as follows: KAGVTQTPRYLIKTRGQQVTLSCSPISGHRSVSWYQQTPGQGLQFLFEYFSETQRNKGNFPGRFSGRQFSNSRSEMNVSTLELGDSALYLCASSLARFIDGGYTFGSGTRLTVV.

V usage is TRBV29-1 and J usage is TRBJ1-1; the D is unclear. V dropped 6 bases and J dropped 6 bases, with 14 bases sitting between them. Germline V gives CDR1 SQVTM, CDR2 ANQGSEA. The CDR3 sequence is 12 residues long. CDR3 in DNA: TGCAGCGTGATAGGACCTGGGGCTGAAGCTTTCTTT. Translation gives CSVIGPGAEAFF.